Listed below are T cell receptor beta chains from one sample, sequenced in a study of OX40 agonist ivuxolimab in advanced cancers. Using immunoSEQ multiplex PCR, the repertoire was profiled, and TCRdb retains in-frame clones only, with some absent. The sample carries under 20,000 clones, 86% recorded once. The starting material was CD4+ or CD8+ T cells sorted from blood, obtained in a trial of the OX40 agonist ivuxolimab. The source of these receptors is an adult with an advanced solid tumor such as melanoma, head and neck, liver or kidney cancer. Both conserved end residues are part of each CDR3. D genes are given only for firm matches. Clone size is given for some rows only: seen once, a few or many times, or a class if the clone is expanded.

TRBJ1-2 - TRBV9 - TGTGCCAGCAGCGTAGGGGGCTATGGCTACACCTTC CASSVGGYGYTF
TRBJ2-1 few TRBV10-3 - TGTGCCATCAGTGAGTCAAGGGGTGGCTATGAGCAGTTCTTC CAISESRGGYEQFF
TRBJ1-5 few TRBV29-1 - TGCAGCGTTGAACCGGGTCCCGGTCAGCCCCAGCATTTT CSVEPGPGQPQHF
TRBJ2-6 - TRBV27 - TGTGCCAGCAAGGGGGGGCCCTCTGGGGCCAACGTCCTGACTTTC CASKGGPSGANVLTF
TRBJ1-1 - TRBV6-5 TRBD1 TGTGCCAGCACATCAGGGGGAAAAACTGAAGCTTTCTTT CASTSGGKTEAFF
TRBJ2-1 once TRBV13 - TGTGCCAGCGCCGACCGAGGGCAATCTCATGGCAATGAGCAGTTCTTC CASADRGQSHGNEQFF
TRBJ2-7 - TRBV5-5 - TGTGCCAGCAGCTTGGCCCCAGGGGGGTACGAGCAGTACTTC CASSLAPGGYEQYF
TRBJ2-1 - TRBV7-2 - TGTGCCAGCAGGAATTGGGGGGACAACAATGAGCAGTTCTTC CASRNWGDNNEQFF
TRBJ2-1 - TRBV4-3 TRBD2 TGCGCCAGCAGCCAAGATTATCAACTAGCGGCAAACTACAATGAGCAGTTCTTC CASSQDYQLAANYNEQFF
TRBJ1-2 - TRBV11-3 - TGTGCCAGCAGCCCCGACAGAAGAAGTGGCTACACCTTC CASSPDRRSGYTF
TRBJ1-1 - TRBV5-4 - TGTGCCAGCAGCTGGGGCGGCAGGGGAGTTTACACTGAAGCTTTCTTT CASSWGGRGVYTEAFF
TRBJ2-2 - TRBV27 TRBD2 TGTGCCAGCAGTTTACTTATTTGGGAGGGCCTAAGAACCGGGGAGCTGTTTTTT CASSLLIWEGLRTGELFF
TRBJ2-7 - TRBV30 TRBD1 TGTGCCTGGTCGAGTGTGACAGGGGCTTACGAGCAGTACTTC CAWSSVTGAYEQYF
TRBJ1-2 few TRBV4-1 TRBD1 TGCGCCAGCAGCCAACCGGGACAGGGAAACTATGGCTACACCTTC CASSQPGQGNYGYTF
TRBJ2-1 - TRBV25-1 TRBD2 TGTGCCAGCCGCCGTGGGGTAGCGGGAGTCTCTGAGCAGTTCTTC CASRRGVAGVSEQFF
TRBJ2-3 - TRBV7-9 - TGTGCCAGCAGCTTTGTGAGGGCAGATACGCAGTATTTT CASSFVRADTQYF
TRBJ2-7 - TRBV5-8 - TGTGCCAGCAGCTTGGCAACAATTAGCGAGCAGTACTTC CASSLATISEQYF
TRBJ1-4 - TRBV6-5 - TGTGCCAGCAGTTACTCCCCCCCCGGCAGCGGAGAAAAACTGTTTTTT CASSYSPPGSGEKLFF
TRBJ2-1 - TRBV6-5 - TGTGCCAGCAGTTATAAATCGCATGGGGGTTACAATGAGCAGTTCTTC CASSYKSHGGYNEQFF
TRBJ2-2 - TRBV9 - TGTGCCAGCACCCCCCTGGGTAGCACCGGGGAGCTGTTTTTT CASTPLGSTGELFF
TRBJ2-7 - TRBV10-3 - TGTGCCATCAGTGAGGACTTACCAATTTCCTACGAGCAGTACTTC CAISEDLPISYEQYF
TRBJ2-7 - TRBV11-2 TRBD1 TGTGCCAGCAGCTTAGGCCGACAGGGGGGCAGAAGCGAGCAGTACTTC CASSLGRQGGRSEQYF
TRBJ2-2 few TRBV4-3 - TGCGCCAGCAGCGCCATAAGCACCGGGGAGCTGTTTTTT CASSAISTGELFF
TRBJ2-7 - TRBV11-3 - TGTGCCAGCTCCCGAGCCCGAGCAGAGTCCTACGAGCAGTACTTC CASSRARAESYEQYF
TRBJ2-3 - TRBV5-8 - TGTGCCAGCAGACTCGACACAGATACGCAGTATTTT CASRLDTDTQYF
TRBJ2-1 - TRBV5-1 - TGCGCCAGCAGCTTGGACGAGGGGCCCCAGTTCTTC CASSLDEGPQFF
TRBJ2-7 - TRBV7-9 - TGTGCCAGCAGCTACAGGGATCTAGGCTCCTACGAGCAGTACTTC CASSYRDLGSYEQYF
TRBJ2-3 - TRBV5-4 TRBD1 TGTGCCAGCTTTATGACAGGGGCAACAGATACGCAGTATTTT CASFMTGATDTQYF
TRBJ1-2 - TRBV18 TRBD1 TGTGCCAGCTCCCCGGACAGGGCCTATGGCTACACCTTC CASSPDRAYGYTF
TRBJ2-1 - TRBV25-1 TRBD1 TGTGCCAGCAGTGCAGGGACAGGGAACTACAATGAGCAGTTCTTC CASSAGTGNYNEQFF
TRBJ1-6 - TRBV7-3 - TGTGCCAGCAGCTCGCACGATAAAAGGGGAGGTCGTTCACCCCTCCACTTT CASSSHDKRGGRSPLHF
TRBJ1-1 - TRBV2 - TGTGCCAGCAATGGGGTGAGGGCTGAAGCTTTCTTT CASNGVRAEAFF
TRBJ2-3 - TRBV5-1 - TGCGCCAGCAGCTTGGACGGTGGGGCAGATACGCAGTATTTT CASSLDGGADTQYF
TRBJ2-3 - TRBV7-2 TRBD2 TGTGCCAGCAGCTTAGGGCTAGCGGGCTCCACAGATACGCAGTATTTT CASSLGLAGSTDTQYF
TRBJ2-5 - TRBV7-3 - TGTGCCAGCAGCTTAACTGGATATGGTTATGGGTCAAAGACCCAGTACTTC CASSLTGYGYGSKTQYF
TRBJ1-1 - TRBV15 - TGTGCCACCAGCAGAGGGACGTTGAACACTGAAGCTTTCTTT CATSRGTLNTEAFF
TRBJ2-7 few TRBV30 - TGTGCCTGGAGCGCGAGAGGAGTCGGGTACTACGAGCAGTACTTC CAWSARGVGYYEQYF
TRBJ2-5 - TRBV7-9 TRBD1 TGTGCCAGCAGCTCTCCCCCCCCCGGGACAGAAGAGACCCAGTACTTC CASSSPPPGTEETQYF
TRBJ1-1 - TRBV27 - TGTGCCAGCAGGACACAGGGCACAATGAACACTGAAGCTTTCTTT CASRTQGTMNTEAFF
TRBJ1-2 - TRBV5-6 TRBD1 TGTGCCAGCAGCTTGGGGCTCCCCGGGACAGTTAACTATGGCTACACCTTC CASSLGLPGTVNYGYTF
TRBJ1-1 - TRBV5-1 - TGCGCCAGCAGCGTCGCAGGGGCCAAGAACACTGAAGCTTTCTTT CASSVAGAKNTEAFF
TRBJ2-7 - TRBV29-1 - TGCAGCGTTGGACGGGCCTCCTACGAGCAGTACTTC CSVGRASYEQYF
TRBJ1-1 - TRBV10-3 TRBD1 TGTGCCATCACAGGGGACAGGGGCACCACTGAAGCTTTCTTT CAITGDRGTTEAFF
TRBJ1-2 - TRBV14 TRBD1 TGTGCCAGCAGCCAAGGTACAAAGGGACAGACGGTTGGCTACACCTTC CASSQGTKGQTVGYTF
TRBJ2-7 - TRBV18 TRBD2 TGTGCCAGCTCACCGAGGGGGATAGCGGGAGCTGAGCAGTACTTC CASSPRGIAGAEQYF
TRBJ2-5 - TRBV9 - TGTGCCAGCAGCGTAATAGGAGAGACCCAGTACTTC CASSVIGETQYF